These T cell receptor beta chains were read from a single sample in a study of blood T cells in healthy people across ages. From the 5' RACE reads, TCRdb called clonotypes with MiXCR, one entry per CDR3 protein. The sample holds 650,000 to 1,000,000 distinct CDR3 sequences, 35% to 40% seen once. Sequenced: blood. Source of these receptors: a man aged 18 to 30 in good health. Each CDR3 is given with its conserved first and last residue. The D gene is left open where the match is weak. Only some rows state a clone size, as once, few, many or a class for expanded clones.

d_call	v_call	clone_size	j_call	cdr3_nt	cdr3_aa
TRBD1	TRBV27	few	TRBJ2-2	TGTGCCAGCAGTTGGGGACAGACCGGGGAGCTGTTTTTT	CASSWGQTGELFF
-	TRBV5-1	-	TRBJ1-5	TGCGCCAGCAGCGCAGAACCAACAGGGCTCCTTTCGATTAATTTAGGCAATCAGCCCCAGCATTTT	CASSAEPTGLLSINLGNQPQHF
-	TRBV4-1	-	TRBJ2-6	TGCGCCAGCAGCCAAGATAGAGCAACCGGGGCCAACGTCCTGACTTTC	CASSQDRATGANVLTF
TRBD2	TRBV10-2	many	TRBJ2-1	TGCGCCAGCGGATTAGCGGGGGGCCGGAATGAGCAGTTCTTC	CASGLAGGRNEQFF
-	TRBV12-3/TRBV12-4	few	TRBJ1-4	TGTGCCAGCAGTCCGAGGGCCCTAGTAAATGAAAAACTGTTTTTT	CASSPRALVNEKLFF
-	TRBV10-3	few	TRBJ1-5	TGTGCCATCAGTGAGTGTCCCAGCAATCAGCCCCAGCATTTT	CAISECPSNQPQHF
-	TRBV5-6	many	TRBJ1-6	TGTGCCAGCAGCGCCACCCCGGGACACAACAGTTCACCCCTCCACTTT	CASSATPGHNSSPLHF
-	TRBV2	-	TRBJ1-4	TGTGCCAGCAGTGAAAGGGTTTTCGGGGAAAAACTGTTTTTT	CASSERVFGEKLFF
-	TRBV4-1	-	TRBJ2-1	TGCGCCAGCAGCCTGGGGCGTTATGAGCAGTTCTTC	CASSLGRYEQFF
-	TRBV20-1	-	TRBJ2-3	TGCAGTGCTGCGTGGGTGAGCACAGATACGCAGTATTTT	CSAAWVSTDTQYF
-	TRBV6-1	-	TRBJ1-1	TGTGCCAGCAGGATAGGGGTGAACACTGAAGCTTTCTTT	CASRIGVNTEAFF